Sequencing of this T cell receptor beta chain was carried out in a study of blood T cells in healthy people across ages (dated by TCRdb to about 2015). For the study in its entirety: In model experiments, template switching captured about one uniquely barcoded TCR beta cDNA molecule for every two T cells. Age-related changes in TCR beta repertoire diversity were measured in the study by deep sequencing normalized with unique cDNA molecular identifiers. Donors were grouped into four age groups: young (average about 15 years), middle-aged (about 38), aged (about 60) and long-lived (less than 85). To avoid experimental bias, donors of different ages were spread randomly across the sequencing lanes. For two donors (one aged 18 to 29 and one aged 80 or older), the study analyzed two additional independent replicas of 1 million unique cDNA reads from the same blood draw.

The CDR3 covers 16 residues, taking in both the cysteine and the phenylalanine. Only the CDR3 part of the read is kept: 48 bases, read in frame from the first base. V loses 2 bases, J loses 1 base, and the germline ends lie 14 bases apart. Paper-wide results and their limitations: Total diversity estimates from one million sequenced T cells were considered lower bounds and underestimates. Since profiling was done on bulk unsorted PBMCs, naive and antigen-experienced compartments could not be conclusively compared. As age increased, observed TCR beta diversity per million T cells dropped in a roughly linear way, and a significant reduction was already evident by age roughly 40. Compared with the aged group, more naive CD4+ T cells, fewer expanded clones and increased TCR diversity were shown by the long-lived group, suggesting age selection. Donor CMV infection status was unknown, potentially confounding age-related changes in expanded clonotypes. The percentage of naive T cells measured by flow cytometry correlated strongly with observed TCR beta diversity.

Library method: 5' RACE. The second PCR ran for about 6 to 12 cycles and used a J-beta primer mix along with a sample-barcoded 5' primer. Each TCR beta cDNA molecule received a unique molecular identifier from a template-switch 5' adaptor carrying 12 random nucleotides. Each sample yielded at least 3 million CDR3-containing paired-end reads. First-strand cDNA was synthesized from all RNA with the Mint cDNA synthesis kit, primed by a TRBC-specific oligonucleotide. Following uracil-DNA glycosylase treatment, all cDNA underwent a first 18-cycle PCR with the universal primers M1SS and BC2_uni_R. Under the source paper's analysis protocol: Each sample was normalized by randomly selecting 1 million high-quality reads, each carrying a distinct molecular identifier. Instead of being binned into consensus sequences, reads with shared molecular identifiers were discarded. MiTCR, with a Q25 quality threshold and the strictest error-elimination algorithm, was used for CDR3 identification, clonotype clustering and error correction. A nonparametric unseen species model using Euler transformation provided a lower-bound estimate of total TCR beta diversity. TCRdb reprocessing: public reads trimmed at Q25 with fastp, clones called with MiXCR, in-frame beta chains kept. All rows with the same CDR3 protein become a single entry with the most common DNA and genes. TCRdb's processing, not the study's, gives the V and J calls here. The table for this sample lists fewer than 2,000,000 distinct CDR3 sequences; more than 35% of them were counted only once. Under 30% of the sample lies in the top ten.

The approximately 39 donors, aged roughly 6 to 95 years, were systemically healthy Caucasian individuals from Russia. Each donor gave ten milliliters of peripheral blood, collected into EDTA-treated Vacutainer tubes. Ficoll-Paque density-gradient centrifugation was used to isolate PBMCs, with at least 6.5 million per sample. Trizol reagent was used to extract total RNA from the PBMCs, yielding at least 6 micrograms per sample. The percentages of naive CD45RAhigh/CD27high T cells were determined by flow cytometry on a PBMC aliquot from every donor. This clonotype was detected a few times. Its antigen remains unidentified. No base quality information exists; no much larger clone differs at one position.

The sequence links TRBV12-3 or TRBV12-4 to TRBJ2-5, and possibly TRBD1, on 6 matching bases. This receptor was taken from a human donor in good health. Sequencing input: blood. The CDR3 reads CASSLNRRTAQETQYF. The DNA is as follows: TGTGCCAGCAGTTTAAATCGGAGGACAGCCCAAGAGACCCAGTACTTC.